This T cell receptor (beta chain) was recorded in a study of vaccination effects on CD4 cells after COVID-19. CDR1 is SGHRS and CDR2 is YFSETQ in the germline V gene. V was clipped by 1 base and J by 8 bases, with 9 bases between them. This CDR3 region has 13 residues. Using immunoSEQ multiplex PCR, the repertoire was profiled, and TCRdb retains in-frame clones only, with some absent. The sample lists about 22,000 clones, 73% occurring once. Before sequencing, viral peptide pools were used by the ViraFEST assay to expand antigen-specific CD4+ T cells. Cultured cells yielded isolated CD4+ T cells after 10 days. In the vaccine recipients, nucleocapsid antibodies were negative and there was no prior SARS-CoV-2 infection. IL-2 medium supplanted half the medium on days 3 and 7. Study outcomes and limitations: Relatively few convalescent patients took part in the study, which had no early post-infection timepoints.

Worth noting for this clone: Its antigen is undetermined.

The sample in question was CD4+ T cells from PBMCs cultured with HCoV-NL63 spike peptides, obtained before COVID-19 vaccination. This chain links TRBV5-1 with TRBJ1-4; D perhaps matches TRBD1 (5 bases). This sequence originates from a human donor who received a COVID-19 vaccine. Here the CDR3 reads CASSLRGSEKLFF. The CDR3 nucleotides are TGCGCCAGCAGCTTGAGGGGCTCCGAAAAACTGTTTTTT.